The 10 T cell receptor beta chains in this list originate from one sample, sequenced in a study of early T cells in non-severe SARS-CoV-2 infection. TCRdb used MiXCR to reprocess the 5' RACE reads, holding one entry per CDR3 protein. The table includes roughly 70,000 distinct CDR3 sequences, around 21% detected once. The sequenced sample was whole blood, obtained at baseline. These receptors were collected from an adult who was a healthcare worker with PCR-confirmed SARS-CoV-2 infection or an uninfected control (not recorded which).

The table lists this clonotype with a few counts. This sequence joins TRBV5-4 and TRBJ1-2; no reliable D call. The CDR3 consists of 15 residues. Germline V lookup: CDR1 SGHNT, CDR2 YYREEE (reference sequence). With 4 bases removed from V and 4 bases from J, the gap between germline ends came to 17 bases. The CDR3 region has the DNA TGTGCCAGCAGCGACAAAACGGGCCTTAGCTATGGCTACACCTTC. This translates into CASSDKTGLSYGYTF.

This clonotype showed up just a few times. V usage is TRBV27 and J usage is TRBJ2-1; D not resolved. This CDR3 has 13 amino acids. Germline V CDR1 and CDR2: MNHEY, SMNVEV (reference sequence). Trimming left V 6 bases short and J 2 bases short, with 8 bases between. CDR3 sequence reads: CASRTMAYNEQFF. The DNA for the CDR3 is TGTGCCAGCAGGACCATGGCCTACAATGAGCAGTTCTTC.

This clonotype occurred a few times. The V gene is TRBV7-3, the J gene TRBJ2-2; D perhaps matches TRBD1 (5 bases). CDR1 SGHTA and CDR2 FQGTGA come from the germline V gene. This CDR3 comprises 15 residues. The V end lost 5 bases, the J end lost 4 bases, and 14 bases lay between the germline ends. The CDR3 sequence: CASSPEMGPTGELFF. The CDR3 bases are TGTGCCAGCAGCCCAGAGATGGGGCCCACCGGGGAGCTGTTTTTT.

This clonotype was picked up a small number of times. The chain combines TRBV19 with TRBJ2-3; no firm D call. The germline V and J ends were trimmed by 3 bases and 4 bases, with 17 bases remaining between them. This CDR3 contains 16 residues. Germline V CDR1 and CDR2: LNHDA, SQIVND (reference sequence). The CDR3 loop is CASSIGPLNRADTQYF. CDR3 DNA: TGTGCCAGTAGTATTGGTCCCCTCAATCGCGCAGATACGCAGTATTTT.

The table lists this clonotype with a few counts. V is TRBV20-1 and J is TRBJ1-3; 10 bases agree with TRBD1. This CDR3 contains 18 residues. J lost 2 bases, V lost 6 bases, and 16 bases had no gene match. Germline values: CDR1 DFQATT, CDR2 SNEGSKA (reference sequence). The CDR3 nucleotides read TGCAGTGCGCACTCCGGGACAGGGGCCTCACGGCCTGGAAACACCATATATTTT. The encoded protein is CSAHSGTGASRPGNTIYF.

This chain joins TRBV2 and TRBJ2-7; D call uncertain. V was shortened by 7 bases and J by 3 bases, with 10 bases between the two germline ends. The germline CDR1 and CDR2 sequences are SNHLY and FYNNEI. The CDR3 consists of 12 residues. The CDR3 loop is CASTRASYEQYF. In nucleotides, the CDR3 is TGTGCCAGCACTAGGGCCAGCTACGAGCAGTACTTC. Full variable domain (rest looked up from reference TRBV2 and TRBJ2-7): EPEVTQTPSHQVTQMGQEVILRCVPISNHLYFYWYRQILGQKVEFLVSFYNNEISEKSEIFDDQFSVERPDGSNFTLKIRSTKLEDSAMYFCASTRASYEQYFGPGTRLTVT.

This chain joins TRBV20-1 and TRBJ2-5; possible D gene TRBD1, 5 bases. This CDR3 has 13 amino acids. CDR1 is DFQATT, CDR2 SNEGSKA, per germline (reference sequence). The V gene lost 6 bases and the J gene lost 3 bases, with 14 bases spanning the gap. The CDR3 loop is CSADSQGKETQYF. CDR3 coding DNA: TGCAGTGCAGACAGCCAGGGAAAAGAGACCCAGTACTTC.

This clonotype has only a few counts. The J gene is TRBJ1-2, the V gene TRBV10-3, with D perhaps TRBD1 (5 bases). The germline gives CDR1 ENHRY, CDR2 SYGVKD. V lost 2 bases and J 3 bases, leaving 13 bases between the germline ends. The CDR3 totals 15 residues. The CDR3 sequence: CAISEPAGKDYGYTF. The CDR3 DNA reads TGTGCCATCAGTGAGCCCGCAGGGAAGGACTATGGCTACACCTTC.

The rearrangement joins TRBV23-1 to TRBJ2-4, with TRBD1 matching over 8 bases. TRBV23-1 is an open reading frame, and its role is uncertain. The CDR3 loop spans 17 amino acids. Losses at the gene ends were 4 bases for V and 0 bases for J; bases not matched to a gene: 8. This CDR3 reads CASSPTGEEIAKNIQYF. CDR3 sequence (DNA): TGCGCCAGCAGTCCGACAGGGGAGGAAATAGCCAAAAACATTCAGTACTTC.

The chain employs TRBV29-1 and TRBJ1-1; D is unclear. Germline CDR1 and CDR2: SQVTM and ANQGSEA. The CDR3 sequence is 13 residues long. CDR3 loop: CSSVYKANTEAFF. The CDR3 nucleotides read TGCAGTAGCGTTTACAAGGCCAACACTGAAGCTTTCTTT. Full variable domain (missing parts from reference TRBV29-1 and TRBJ1-1): SAVISQKPSRDICQRGTSLTIQCQVDSQVTMMFWYRQQPGQSLTLIATANQGSEATYESGFVIDKFPISRPNLTFSTLTVSNMSPEDSSIYLCSSVYKANTEAFFGQGTRLTVV.